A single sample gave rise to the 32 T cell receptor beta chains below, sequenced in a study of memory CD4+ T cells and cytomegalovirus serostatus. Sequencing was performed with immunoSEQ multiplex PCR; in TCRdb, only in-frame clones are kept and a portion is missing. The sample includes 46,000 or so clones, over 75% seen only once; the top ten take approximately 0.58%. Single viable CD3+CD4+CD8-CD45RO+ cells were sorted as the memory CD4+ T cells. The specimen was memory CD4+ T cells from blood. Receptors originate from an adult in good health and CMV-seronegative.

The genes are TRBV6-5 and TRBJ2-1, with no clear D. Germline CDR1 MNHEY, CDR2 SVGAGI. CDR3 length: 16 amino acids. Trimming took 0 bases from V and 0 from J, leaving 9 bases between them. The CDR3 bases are TGTGCCAGCAGTTACTCTACAGCAGGCTCCTACAATGAGCAGTTCTTC. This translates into CASSYSTAGSYNEQFF.

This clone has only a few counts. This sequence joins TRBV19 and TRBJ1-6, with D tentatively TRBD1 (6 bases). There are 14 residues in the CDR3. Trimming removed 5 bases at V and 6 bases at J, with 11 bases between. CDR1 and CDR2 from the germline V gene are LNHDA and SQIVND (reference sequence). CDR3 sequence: CASSSGAFNSPLHF. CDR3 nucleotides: TGTGCCAGTAGTTCAGGGGCTTTTAATTCACCCCTCCACTTT.

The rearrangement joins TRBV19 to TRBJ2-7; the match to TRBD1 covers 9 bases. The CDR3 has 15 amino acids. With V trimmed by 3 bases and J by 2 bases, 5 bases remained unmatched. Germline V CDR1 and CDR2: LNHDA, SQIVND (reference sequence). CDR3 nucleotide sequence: TGTGCCAGTAGTATTGAAGACAGGGGGACCTACGAGCAGTACTTC. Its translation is CASSIEDRGTYEQYF.

The CDR3, as DNA: TGTGCCAGCAGCTTGACAGGGGTTGGTGGGGCCAACGTCCTGACTTTC. It encodes CASSLTGVGGANVLTF. The rearrangement uses TRBV7-3 and TRBJ2-6, with 8 bases identical to TRBD1. CDR1 is SGHTA, CDR2 FQGTGA, per germline. The CDR3 length is 16 residues. The V gene end was trimmed by 3 bases and the J gene end by 3 bases; junction bases not matched to a gene: 4.

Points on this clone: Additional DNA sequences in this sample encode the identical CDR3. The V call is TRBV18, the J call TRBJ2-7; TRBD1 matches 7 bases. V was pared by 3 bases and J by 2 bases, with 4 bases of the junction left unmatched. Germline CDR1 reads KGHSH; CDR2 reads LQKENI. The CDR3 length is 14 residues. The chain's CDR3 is CASSPRQGTYEQYF. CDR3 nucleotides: TGTGCCAGCTCACCCCGACAGGGAACCTACGAGCAGTACTTC.

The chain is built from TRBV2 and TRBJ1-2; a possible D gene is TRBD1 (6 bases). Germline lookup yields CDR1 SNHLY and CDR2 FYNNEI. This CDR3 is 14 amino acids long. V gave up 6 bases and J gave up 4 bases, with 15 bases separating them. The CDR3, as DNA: TGTGCCAGCAGACCCGACAGGCCACTCTATGGCTACACCTTC. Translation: CASRPDRPLYGYTF.

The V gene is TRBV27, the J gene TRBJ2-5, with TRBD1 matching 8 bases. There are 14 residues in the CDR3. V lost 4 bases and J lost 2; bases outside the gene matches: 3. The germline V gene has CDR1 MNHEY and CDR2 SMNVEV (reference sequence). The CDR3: CASSWTGIQETQYF. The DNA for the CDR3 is TGTGCCAGCAGTTGGACAGGGATACAAGAGACCCAGTACTTC.

The CDR3 sequence is CARIQDYEQYF. The CDR3 nucleotides are TGCGCCAGGATACAGGACTACGAGCAGTACTTC. The rearrangement uses TRBV10-1 and TRBJ2-7; tentative D call: TRBD1 (5 bases). The CDR3 extends over 11 amino acids. In germline, CDR1 is WNHNN, CDR2 SYGVQD (reference sequence). V was trimmed by 9 bases and J by 3 bases, leaving 9 bases between them.

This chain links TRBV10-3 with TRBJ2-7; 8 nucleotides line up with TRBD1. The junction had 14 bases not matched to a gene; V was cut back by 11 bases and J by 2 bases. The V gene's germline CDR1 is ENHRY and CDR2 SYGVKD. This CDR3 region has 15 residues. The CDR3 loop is CAVSSPGQVTYEQYF. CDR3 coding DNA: TGTGCCGTATCCTCTCCGGGACAGGTGACCTACGAGCAGTACTTC.

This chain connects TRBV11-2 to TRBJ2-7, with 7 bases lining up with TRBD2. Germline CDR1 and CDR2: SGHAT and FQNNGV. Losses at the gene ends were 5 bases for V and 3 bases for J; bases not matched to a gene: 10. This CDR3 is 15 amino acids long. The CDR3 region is CASSLTGGLSYEQYF. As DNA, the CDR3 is TGTGCCAGCAGCCTGACGGGGGGACTGAGCTACGAGCAGTACTTC.

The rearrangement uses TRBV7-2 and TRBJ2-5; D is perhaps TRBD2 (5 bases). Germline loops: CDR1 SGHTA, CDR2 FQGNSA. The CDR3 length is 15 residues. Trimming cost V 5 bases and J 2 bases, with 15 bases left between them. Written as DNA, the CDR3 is TGTGCCAGCAGCACCGGGGTTCTGGATCAAGAGACCCAGTACTTC. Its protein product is CASSTGVLDQETQYF. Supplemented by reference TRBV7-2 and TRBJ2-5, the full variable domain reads GAGVSQSPSNKVTEKGKDVELRCDPISGHTALYWYRQSLGQGLEFLIYFQGNSAPDKSGLPSDRFSAERTGGSVSTLTIQRTQQEDSAVYLCASSTGVLDQETQYFGPGTRLLVL.

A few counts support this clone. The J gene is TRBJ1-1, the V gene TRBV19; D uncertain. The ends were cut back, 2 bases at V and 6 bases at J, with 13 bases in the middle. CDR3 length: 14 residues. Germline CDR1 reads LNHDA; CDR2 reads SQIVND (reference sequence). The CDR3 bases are TGTGCCAGTAGTATAAAGGCCCTGAGCGCTGAAGCTTTCTTT. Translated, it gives CASSIKALSAEAFF.

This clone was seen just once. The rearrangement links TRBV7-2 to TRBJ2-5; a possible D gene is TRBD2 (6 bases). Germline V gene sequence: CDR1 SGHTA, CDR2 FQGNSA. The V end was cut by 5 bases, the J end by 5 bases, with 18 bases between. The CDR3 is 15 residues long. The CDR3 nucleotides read TGTGCCAGCAGCAGAGGAGCGGGCGGGGAGGAGACCCAGTACTTC. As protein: CASSRGAGGEETQYF.

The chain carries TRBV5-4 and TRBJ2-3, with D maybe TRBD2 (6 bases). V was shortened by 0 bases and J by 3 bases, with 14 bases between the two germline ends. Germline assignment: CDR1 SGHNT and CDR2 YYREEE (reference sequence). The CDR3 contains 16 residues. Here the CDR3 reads CASSLAAGGRTDTQYF. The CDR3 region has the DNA TGTGCCAGCAGCTTGGCCGCCGGGGGTAGGACAGATACGCAGTATTTT.

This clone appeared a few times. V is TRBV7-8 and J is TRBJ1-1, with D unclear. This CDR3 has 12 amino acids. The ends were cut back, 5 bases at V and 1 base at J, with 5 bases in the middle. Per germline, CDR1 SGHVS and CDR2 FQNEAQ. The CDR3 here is CASSPRNTEAFF. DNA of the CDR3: TGTGCCAGCAGCCCCAGGAACACTGAAGCTTTCTTT. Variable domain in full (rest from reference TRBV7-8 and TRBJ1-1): GAGVSQSPRYKVAKRGQDVALRCDPISGHVSLFWYQQALGQGPEFLTYFQNEAQLDKSGLPSDRFFAERPEGSVSTLKIQRTQQEDSAVYLCASSPRNTEAFFGQGTRLTVV.

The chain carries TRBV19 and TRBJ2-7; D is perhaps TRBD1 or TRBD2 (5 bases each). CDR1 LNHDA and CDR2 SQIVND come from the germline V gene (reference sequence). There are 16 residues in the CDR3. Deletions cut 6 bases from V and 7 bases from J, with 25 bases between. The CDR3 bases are TGTGCCAGTAGCGCTCCAGGGACCACCGTGACCGGGGAGCAGTACTTC. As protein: CASSAPGTTVTGEQYF.

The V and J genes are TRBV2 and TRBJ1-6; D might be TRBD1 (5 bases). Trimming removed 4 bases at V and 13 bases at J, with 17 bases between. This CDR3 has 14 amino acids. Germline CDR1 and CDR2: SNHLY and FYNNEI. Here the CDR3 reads CASSGGSINHPLHF. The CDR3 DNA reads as TGTGCCAGCAGTGGGGGCTCCATAAATCACCCCCTCCACTTT.

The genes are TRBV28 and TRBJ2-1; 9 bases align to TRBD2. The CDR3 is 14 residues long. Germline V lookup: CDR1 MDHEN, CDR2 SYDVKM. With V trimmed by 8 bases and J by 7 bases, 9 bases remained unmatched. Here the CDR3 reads CASGVRGGANEQFF. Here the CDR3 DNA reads TGTGCCAGCGGGGTCCGCGGGGGGGCGAATGAGCAGTTCTTC.

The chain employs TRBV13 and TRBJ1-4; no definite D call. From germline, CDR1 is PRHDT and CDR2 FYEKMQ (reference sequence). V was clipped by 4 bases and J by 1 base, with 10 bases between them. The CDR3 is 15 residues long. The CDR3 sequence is CASSSTDRTNEKLFF. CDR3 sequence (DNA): TGTGCCAGCAGCTCGACTGACCGAACTAATGAAAAACTGTTTTTT.

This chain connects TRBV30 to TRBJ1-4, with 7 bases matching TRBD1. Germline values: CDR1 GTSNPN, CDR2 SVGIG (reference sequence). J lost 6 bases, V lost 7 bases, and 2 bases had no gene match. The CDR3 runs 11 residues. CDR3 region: CAFRGYEKLFF. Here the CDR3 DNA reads TGTGCCTTCAGGGGGTATGAAAAACTGTTTTTT.

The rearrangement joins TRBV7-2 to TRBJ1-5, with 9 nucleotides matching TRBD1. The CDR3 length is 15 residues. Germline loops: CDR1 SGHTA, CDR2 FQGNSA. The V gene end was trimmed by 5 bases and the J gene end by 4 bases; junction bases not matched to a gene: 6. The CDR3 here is CASSLDRGLNQPQHF. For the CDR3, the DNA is TGTGCCAGCAGCCTCGACAGGGGGTTGAATCAGCCCCAGCATTTT.

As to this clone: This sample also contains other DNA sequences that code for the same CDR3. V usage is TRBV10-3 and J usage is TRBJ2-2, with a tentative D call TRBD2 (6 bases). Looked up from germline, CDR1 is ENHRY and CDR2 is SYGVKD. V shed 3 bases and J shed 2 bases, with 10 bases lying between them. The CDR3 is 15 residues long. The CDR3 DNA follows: TGTGCCATCAGTGAACGCGGGACCAACACCGGGGAGCTGTTTTTT. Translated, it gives CAISERGTNTGELFF.

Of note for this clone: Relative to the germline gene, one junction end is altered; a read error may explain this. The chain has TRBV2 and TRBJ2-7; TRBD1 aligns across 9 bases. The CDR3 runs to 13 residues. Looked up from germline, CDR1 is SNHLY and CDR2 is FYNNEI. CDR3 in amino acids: CASKTDLRDRVRF. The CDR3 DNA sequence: TGTGCCAGCAAAACCGACCTAAGGGACAGGGTTAGGTTC.

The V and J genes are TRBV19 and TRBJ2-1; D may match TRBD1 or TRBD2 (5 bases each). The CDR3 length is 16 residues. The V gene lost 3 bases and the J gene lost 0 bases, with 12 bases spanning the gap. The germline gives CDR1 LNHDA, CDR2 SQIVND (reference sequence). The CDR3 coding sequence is TGTGCCAGTAGTATCGGTCGGGACCACTCCTACAATGAGCAGTTCTTC. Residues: CASSIGRDHSYNEQFF.

CDR3 nucleotides: TGCAGCGTCCTCAGGGGGAACACTGAAGCTTTCTTT. Translating it yields CSVLRGNTEAFF. The chain joins TRBV29-1 to TRBJ1-1, with D perhaps TRBD1 (6 bases). Germline V lookup: CDR1 SQVTM, CDR2 ANQGSEA. The CDR3 consists of 12 residues. V was shortened by 6 bases and J by 1 base, with 9 bases between the two germline ends.

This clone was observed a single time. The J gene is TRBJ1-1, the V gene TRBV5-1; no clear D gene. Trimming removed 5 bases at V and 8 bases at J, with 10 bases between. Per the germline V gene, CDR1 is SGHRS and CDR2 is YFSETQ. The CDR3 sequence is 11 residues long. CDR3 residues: CASRADREAFF. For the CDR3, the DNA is TGCGCCAGCAGGGCGGATAGGGAAGCTTTCTTT.

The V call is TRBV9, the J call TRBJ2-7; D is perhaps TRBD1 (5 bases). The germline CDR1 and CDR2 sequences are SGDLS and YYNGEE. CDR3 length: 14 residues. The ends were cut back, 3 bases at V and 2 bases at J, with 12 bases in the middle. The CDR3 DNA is TGTGCCAGCAGCGCTCTACGACAGCCCTACGAGCAGTACTTC. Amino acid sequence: CASSALRQPYEQYF. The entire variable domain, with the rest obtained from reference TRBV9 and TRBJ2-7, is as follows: DSGVTQTPKHLITATGQRVTLRCSPRSGDLSVYWYQQSLDQGLQFLIQYYNGEERAKGNILERFSAQQFPDLHSELNLSSLELGDSALYFCASSALRQPYEQYFGPGTRLTVT.

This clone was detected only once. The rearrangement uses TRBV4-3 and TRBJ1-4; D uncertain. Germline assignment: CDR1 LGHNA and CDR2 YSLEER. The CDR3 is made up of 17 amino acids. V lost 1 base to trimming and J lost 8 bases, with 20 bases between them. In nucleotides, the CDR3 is TGCGCCAGCAGCCAAGTAATGATTGGGTCAACCGGCGAAAAACTGTTTTTT. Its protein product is CASSQVMIGSTGEKLFF.

CDR3 sequence (DNA): TGTGCCATCACCTCTCCGACTAGCGGGGGGGGAAAACCAGCCTCGTTCGAGCAGTACTTC. It yields the protein CAITSPTSGGGKPASFEQYF. The rearrangement links TRBV10-3 to TRBJ2-7; 14 bases are a match to TRBD2. Germline V lookup: CDR1 ENHRY, CDR2 SYGVKD. CDR3 length: 20 amino acids. The J segment lost 6 bases and the V segment lost 7 bases, leaving 23 bases of the junction unmatched.

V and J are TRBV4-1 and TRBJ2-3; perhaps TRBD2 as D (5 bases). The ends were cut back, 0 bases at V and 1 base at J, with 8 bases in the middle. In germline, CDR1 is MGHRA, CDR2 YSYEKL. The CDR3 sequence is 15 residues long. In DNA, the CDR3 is TGCGCCAGCAGCCAAGATAACGGGGGCACAGATACGCAGTATTTT. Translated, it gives CASSQDNGGTDTQYF.

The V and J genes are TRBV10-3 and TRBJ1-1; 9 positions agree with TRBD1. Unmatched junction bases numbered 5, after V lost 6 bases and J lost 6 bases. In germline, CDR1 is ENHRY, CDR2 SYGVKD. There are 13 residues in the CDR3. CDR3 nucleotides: TGTGCCATCAGGAGGGACAGGGAGGCTGAAGCTTTCTTT. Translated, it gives CAIRRDREAEAFF.

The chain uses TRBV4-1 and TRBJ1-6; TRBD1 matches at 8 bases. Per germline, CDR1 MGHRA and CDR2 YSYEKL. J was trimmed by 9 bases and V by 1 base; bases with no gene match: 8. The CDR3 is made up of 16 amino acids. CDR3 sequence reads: CASSQVGAGGGSPLHF. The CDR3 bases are TGCGCCAGCAGCCAAGTTGGGGCAGGGGGCGGTTCACCCCTCCACTTT.